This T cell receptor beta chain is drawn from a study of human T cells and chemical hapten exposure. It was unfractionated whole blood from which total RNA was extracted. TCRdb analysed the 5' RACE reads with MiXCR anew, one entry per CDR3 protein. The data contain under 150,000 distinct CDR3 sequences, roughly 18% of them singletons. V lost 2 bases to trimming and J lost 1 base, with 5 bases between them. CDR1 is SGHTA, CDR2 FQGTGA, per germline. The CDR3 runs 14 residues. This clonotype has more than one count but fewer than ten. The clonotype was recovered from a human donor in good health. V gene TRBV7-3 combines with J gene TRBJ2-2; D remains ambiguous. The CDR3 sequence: CASSLRRNTGELFF. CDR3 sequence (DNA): TGTGCCAGCAGCTTACGGCGGAACACCGGGGAGCTGTTTTTT. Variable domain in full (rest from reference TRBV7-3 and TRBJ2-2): GAGVSQTPSNKVTEKGKYVELRCDPISGHTALYWYRQSLGQGPEFLIYFQGTGAADDSGLPNDRFFAVRPEGSVSTLKIQRTERGDSAVYLCASSLRRNTGELFFGEGSRLTVL.